This T cell receptor (beta chain) was identified in a study of cytomegalovirus exposure and HLA in healthy donors. The study, taken as a whole, reports: Subsequent analysis of the roughly 120 validation repertoires found a tendency for first-cohort TCR clusters to co-occur.

Germline CDR1 and CDR2: SNHLY and FYNNEI. This CDR3 region has 15 residues. V shed 4 bases and J 2 bases; nucleotides not matched to a gene: 3. TCRdb's copy holds only in-frame clones and misses some; the assay was immunoSEQ multiplex PCR. This sample has about 110,000 clones, with roughly 90% found just once. Turning to this clone: Its target is unknown.

The source material was PBMCs. The gene calls are TRBV2 and TRBJ2-3; 10 bases line up with TRBD2. The receptor comes from a woman aged 18-29 years in good health and CMV-seropositive. The CDR3 is CASSVSGGTTDTQYF. The CDR3 region has the DNA TGTGCCAGCAGTGTTAGCGGGGGGACCACAGATACGCAGTATTTT.